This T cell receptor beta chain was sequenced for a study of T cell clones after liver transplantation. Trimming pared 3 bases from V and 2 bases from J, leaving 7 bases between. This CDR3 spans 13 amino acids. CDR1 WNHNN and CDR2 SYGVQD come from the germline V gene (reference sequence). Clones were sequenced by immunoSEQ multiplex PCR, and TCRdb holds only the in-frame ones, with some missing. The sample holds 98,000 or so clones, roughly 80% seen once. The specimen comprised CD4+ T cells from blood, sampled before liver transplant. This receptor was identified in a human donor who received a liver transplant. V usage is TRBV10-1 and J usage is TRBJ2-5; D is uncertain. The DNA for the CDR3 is TGCGCCAGCAGTGAAAGGGTTCAAGAGACCCAGTACTTC. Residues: CASSERVQETQYF.